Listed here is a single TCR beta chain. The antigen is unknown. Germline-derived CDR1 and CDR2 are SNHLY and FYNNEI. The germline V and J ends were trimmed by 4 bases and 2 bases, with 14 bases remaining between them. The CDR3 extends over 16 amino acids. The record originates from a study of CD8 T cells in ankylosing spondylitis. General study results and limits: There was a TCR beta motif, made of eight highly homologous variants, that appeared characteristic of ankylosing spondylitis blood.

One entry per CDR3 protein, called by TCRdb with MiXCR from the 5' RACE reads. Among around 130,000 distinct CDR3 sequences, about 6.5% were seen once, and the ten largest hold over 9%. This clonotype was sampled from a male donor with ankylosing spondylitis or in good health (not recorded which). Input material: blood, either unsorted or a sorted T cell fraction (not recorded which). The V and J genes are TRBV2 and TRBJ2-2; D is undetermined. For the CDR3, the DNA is TGTGCCAGCAGTGTAAGGGCGACCGGAAACACCGGGGAGCTGTTTTTT. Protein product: CASSVRATGNTGELFF.